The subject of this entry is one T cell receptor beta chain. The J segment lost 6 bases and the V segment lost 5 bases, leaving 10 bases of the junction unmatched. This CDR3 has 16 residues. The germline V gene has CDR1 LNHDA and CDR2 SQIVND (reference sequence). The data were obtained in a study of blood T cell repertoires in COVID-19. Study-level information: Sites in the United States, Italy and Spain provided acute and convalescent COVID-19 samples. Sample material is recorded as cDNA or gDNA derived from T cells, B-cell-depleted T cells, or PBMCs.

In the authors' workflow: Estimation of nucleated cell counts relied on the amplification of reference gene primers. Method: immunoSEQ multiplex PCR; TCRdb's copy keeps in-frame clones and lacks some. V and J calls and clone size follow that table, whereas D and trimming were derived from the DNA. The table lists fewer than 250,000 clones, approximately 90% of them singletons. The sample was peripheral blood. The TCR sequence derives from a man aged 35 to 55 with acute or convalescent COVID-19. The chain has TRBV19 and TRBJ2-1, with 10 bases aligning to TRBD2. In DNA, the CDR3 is TGTGCCAGTAGTGTGAGTCCGGGACTAGCGCTCAATGAGCAGTTCTTC. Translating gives CASSVSPGLALNEQFF.